The clone carrying this T cell receptor (beta chain) was seen just once. What it binds is unknown. The data derive from a study of OX40 agonist ivuxolimab in advanced cancers. Regarding the study as a whole: The specificity for antigen of the expanded peripheral T cells was not determined. On average, CD8+ T cells showed a greater number of expanded clones than CD4+.

Exclusion of a patient followed from autoimmune disease history or systemic immunosuppression. The CDR3 consists of 14 residues. The J segment lost 0 bases and the V segment lost 6 bases, leaving 5 bases of the junction unmatched. Looked up from germline, CDR1 is SNHLY and CDR2 is FYNNEI. TCRdb keeps only in-frame clones here, not all; method: immunoSEQ multiplex PCR. There are around 64,000 clones in the sample; about 80% occur only once, and more than 1% lies in the top ten. The chain is built from TRBV2 and TRBJ2-7, with 7 bases matching TRBD1. The receptor was isolated from an adult with an advanced solid tumor such as melanoma, head and neck, liver or kidney cancer. The sample here was CD4+ or CD8+ T cells sorted from blood, taken in a trial of the OX40 agonist ivuxolimab. CDR3 sequence (DNA): TGTGCCAGCAGGACAGGGTCCACCTCCTACGAGCAGTACTTC. Encoded protein: CASRTGSTSYEQYF.